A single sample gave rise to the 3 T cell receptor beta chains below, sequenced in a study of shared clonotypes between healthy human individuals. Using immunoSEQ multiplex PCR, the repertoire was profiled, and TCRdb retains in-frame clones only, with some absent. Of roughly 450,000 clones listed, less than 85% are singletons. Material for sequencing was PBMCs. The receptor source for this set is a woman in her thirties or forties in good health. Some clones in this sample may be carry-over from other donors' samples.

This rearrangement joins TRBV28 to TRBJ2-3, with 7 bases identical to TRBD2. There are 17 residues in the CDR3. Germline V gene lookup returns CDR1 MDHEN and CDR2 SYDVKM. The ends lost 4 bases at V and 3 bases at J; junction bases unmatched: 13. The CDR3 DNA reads TGTGCCAGCAGTTCGGAAGTTGCAAGCGGGATAACAGATACGCAGTATTTT. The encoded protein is CASSSEVASGITDTQYF.

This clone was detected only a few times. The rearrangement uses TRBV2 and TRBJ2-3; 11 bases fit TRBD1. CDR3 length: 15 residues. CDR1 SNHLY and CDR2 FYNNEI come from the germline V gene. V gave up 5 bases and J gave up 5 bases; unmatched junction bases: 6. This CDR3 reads CASSQGTGGEDTQYF. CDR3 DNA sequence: TGTGCCAGCAGTCAGGGGACAGGGGGGGAAGATACGCAGTATTTT.

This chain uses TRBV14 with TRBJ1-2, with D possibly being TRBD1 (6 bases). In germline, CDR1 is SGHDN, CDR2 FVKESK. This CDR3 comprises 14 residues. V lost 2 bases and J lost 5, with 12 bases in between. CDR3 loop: CASSQRGTFYGYTF. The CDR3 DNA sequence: TGTGCCAGCAGCCAAAGGGGGACATTTTATGGCTACACCTTC.